These 23 T cell receptor beta chains were all obtained from the same sample, sequenced in a study of blood T cell repertoires in COVID-19. The data were produced by immunoSEQ multiplex PCR, yet TCRdb's version contains in-frame clones alone and is incomplete. This table holds more than 350,000 clones, around 87% found once. Sequencing was performed on PBMCs or T cells enriched from blood (not recorded which). Receptors were obtained from a woman in her 50s who had recovered from COVID-19.

This chain links TRBV18 with TRBJ2-7; 14 bases match TRBD2. The trim removed 2 bases at V and 7 bases at J, leaving 7 bases unmatched. Germline V gene sequence: CDR1 KGHSH, CDR2 LQKENI. This CDR3 is 16 amino acids long. CDR3 amino acids: CASSPRVGTSGGEQYF. The CDR3, as DNA: TGTGCCAGCTCACCAAGGGTCGGGACTAGCGGGGGAGAGCAGTACTTC.

This clone has a single count. The V call is TRBV27, the J call TRBJ2-7; a weak D match, TRBD1 (6 bases). Per germline, CDR1 MNHEY and CDR2 SMNVEV (reference sequence). The CDR3 has 16 amino acids. The V end lost 3 bases, the J end lost 1 base, and 16 bases lay between the germline ends. CDR3 loop: CASSLTQGMVSYEQYF. CDR3 coding DNA: TGTGCCAGCAGTTTGACCCAGGGGATGGTGTCCTACGAGCAGTACTTC.

This chain uses TRBV6-2 or TRBV6-3 with TRBJ1-5; D might be TRBD1 (6 bases). There are 14 residues in the CDR3. Germline V CDR1 and CDR2: MNHEY, SVGEGT. The ends were cut back, 5 bases at V and 3 bases at J, with 11 bases in the middle. CDR3 DNA sequence: TGTGCCAGCAGTATCACAGGGACCAATCAGCCCCAGCATTTT. The encoded protein is CASSITGTNQPQHF.

This chain uses TRBV15 with TRBJ1-4, with a weak D call TRBD1 (5 bases). Germline CDR1 and CDR2: LNHNV and YYDKDF (reference sequence). This CDR3 has 15 residues. Trimming shortened V by 0 bases and J by 5 bases, and 10 bases separated the two germline ends. The CDR3 nucleotides read TGTGCCACCAGCAGAGATAGAAGGGGAAATGAAAAACTGTTTTTT. The encoded protein is CATSRDRRGNEKLFF.

The chain carries TRBV5-8 and TRBJ1-6, with 9 bases lining up with TRBD1. From germline, CDR1 is SGHTS and CDR2 YDEGEE. V lost 0 bases to trimming and J lost 8 bases; unmatched junction nucleotides: 12. The length of the CDR3 is 18 residues. The CDR3 sequence is CASSLGSSRDRVDSPLHF. The CDR3 DNA is TGTGCCAGCAGCTTGGGAAGCTCCCGGGACAGGGTTGATTCACCCCTCCACTTT.

The rearrangement links TRBV11-2 to TRBJ2-7; D might be TRBD1 (6 bases). Trimming shortened V by 6 bases and J by 1 base, and 13 bases separated the two germline ends. The germline gives CDR1 SGHAT, CDR2 FQNNGV. The CDR3 has 14 residues. For the CDR3, the DNA is TGTGCCAGCAGAGGGACACCCAAATCCTACGAGCAGTACTTC. The encoded protein is CASRGTPKSYEQYF.

V is TRBV4-3 and J is TRBJ1-1, with a possible D match to TRBD1 (6 bases). The germline gives CDR1 LGHNA, CDR2 YSLEER. V lost 5 bases to trimming and J lost 3 bases, with 16 bases between them. The CDR3 has 15 residues. The CDR3 is CASSRGGKMDTEAFF. The CDR3, as DNA: TGCGCCAGCAGCAGGGGGGGAAAGATGGACACTGAAGCTTTCTTT.

This chain uses TRBV5-6 with TRBJ2-7; possible D gene TRBD1, 5 bases. Trimming pared 5 bases from V and 7 bases from J, leaving 16 bases between. Germline V gene data show CDR1 as SGHDT and CDR2 as YYEEEE. This CDR3 region has 13 residues. The DNA for the CDR3 is TGTGCCAGCAGTTACCCGGCAGGGCAAGAGCAGTACTTC. It translates to CASSYPAGQEQYF.

The chain links TRBV3-1 (or the pseudogene TRBV3-2) to TRBJ1-5; TRBD1 aligns across 9 bases. Germline V gives CDR1 LGHDT, CDR2 YNNKEL (reference sequence). This CDR3 region has 15 residues. V gave up 6 bases and J gave up 7 bases; unmatched junction bases: 10. CDR3 residues: CASSHTPGQGQPQHF. As DNA, the CDR3 is TGTGCCAGCAGTCACACACCCGGACAGGGGCAGCCCCAGCATTTT.

The chain recombines TRBV6-5 with TRBJ1-2; TRBD1 matches 10 bases. After removal of 6 bases from V and 4 bases from J, the junction contained 8 bases not matched to a gene. The CDR3 consists of 15 residues. The V gene's germline CDR1 is MNHEY and CDR2 SVGAGI. CDR3: CASRDRGMLVYGYTF. The CDR3 DNA reads TGTGCCAGCAGGGACAGGGGGATGTTGGTCTATGGCTACACCTTC.

The genes are TRBV7-9 and TRBJ1-4; D is uncertain. The length of the CDR3 is 15 residues. Germline assignment: CDR1 SEHNR and CDR2 FQNEAQ (reference sequence). The V end lost 5 bases, the J end lost 5 bases, and 15 bases lay between the germline ends. CDR3 in DNA: TGTGCCAGCAGCCCCAGTGCCATGAACAATGAAAAACTGTTTTTT. This codes for CASSPSAMNNEKLFF. The complete variable domain, with remaining parts taken from reference TRBV7-9 and TRBJ1-4, reads DTGVSQNPRHKITKRGQNVTFRCDPISEHNRLYWYRQTLGQGPEFLTYFQNEAQLEKSRLLSDRFSAERPKGSFSTLEIQRTEQGDSAMYLCASSPSAMNNEKLFFGSGTQLSVL.

This clone was seen a single time. The chain is built from TRBV15 and TRBJ1-4, with 11 bases that match TRBD1. The CDR3 sequence is 17 residues long. V trimming: 4 bases; J trimming: 5 bases; junction bases outside the gene matches: 9. From germline, CDR1 is LNHNV and CDR2 YYDKDF (reference sequence). In DNA form, the CDR3 reads TGTGCCACCAGCACCCGGGACAGGGGGTTCCGGAATGAAAAACTGTTTTTT. Translating it yields CATSTRDRGFRNEKLFF.

The chain links TRBV10-3 to TRBJ1-5; D perhaps matches TRBD1 (5 bases). This CDR3 region has 13 residues. V was trimmed by 8 bases and J by 4 bases, leaving 12 bases between them. The germline gives CDR1 ENHRY, CDR2 SYGVKD. This CDR3 is CAIGDSLNQPQHF. CDR3 coding DNA: TGTGCCATCGGCGACAGCCTAAATCAGCCCCAGCATTTT.

This sequence joins TRBV25-1 and TRBJ1-1; D gene uncertain. The CDR3 is 14 residues long. Looked up from germline, CDR1 is MGHDK and CDR2 is SYGVNS. The V end lost 7 bases, the J end lost 2 bases, and 14 bases lay between the germline ends. CDR3 nucleotides: TGTGCCAGCATCAGTTCAACGACAAACACTGAAGCTTTCTTT. Translated, it gives CASISSTTNTEAFF.

This CDR3 reads CASSQGLTEAFF. The DNA of the CDR3 is TGCGCCAGCAGCCAAGGTTTAACTGAAGCTTTCTTT. V usage is TRBV4-1 and J usage is TRBJ1-1; D is unclear. V lost 1 base to trimming and J lost 5 bases, with 5 bases between them. Germline V gives CDR1 MGHRA, CDR2 YSYEKL. The CDR3 has 12 amino acids.

This chain joins TRBV7-9 and TRBJ1-2, with 10 bases lining up with TRBD1. Germline CDR1 is SEHNR and CDR2 is FQNEAQ (reference sequence). The CDR3 has 14 amino acids. With V trimmed by 4 bases and J by 6 bases, 5 bases remained unmatched. The CDR3 here is CASSSGQGTHGYTF. CDR3 DNA sequence: TGTGCCAGCAGCTCGGGACAGGGGACGCATGGCTACACCTTC.

The V and J genes are TRBV7-2 and TRBJ1-2; tentatively, D is TRBD1 (6 bases). Trimming removed 6 bases from V and 3 bases from J, with 14 bases in between. This CDR3 has 14 amino acids. CDR1 and CDR2 from the germline V gene are SGHTA and FQGNSA. This CDR3 reads CASSSYREYYGYTF. CDR3 sequence (DNA): TGTGCCAGCAGTTCTTACAGGGAGTACTATGGCTACACCTTC. Full variable domain (outside the CDR3, taken from reference TRBV7-2 and TRBJ1-2): GAGVSQSPSNKVTEKGKDVELRCDPISGHTALYWYRQSLGQGLEFLIYFQGNSAPDKSGLPSDRFSAERTGGSVSTLTIQRTQQEDSAVYLCASSSYREYYGYTFGSGTRLTVV.

The CDR3 coding sequence is TGTGCCAGCAGCCTCAGACTCTTTAGTGGGGAGTCTGAAGCTTTCTTT. Translated, it gives CASSLRLFSGESEAFF. The rearrangement joins TRBV14 to TRBJ1-1; D uncertain. The V end lost 4 bases, the J end lost 6 bases, and 21 bases lay between the germline ends. Per the germline V gene, CDR1 is SGHDN and CDR2 is FVKESK. This CDR3 region has 16 residues.

The chain carries TRBV19 and TRBJ2-5, with D possibly TRBD2 on 6 matching bases. This CDR3 spans 15 amino acids. V dropped 5 bases and J dropped 3 bases, with 16 bases sitting between them. Germline V lookup: CDR1 LNHDA, CDR2 SQIVND (reference sequence). CDR3 sequence (DNA): TGTGCCAGTAGTTCGGACTGGCGGGGTGAAGAGACCCAGTACTTC. It translates to CASSSDWRGEETQYF.

The V call is TRBV24-1, the J call TRBJ2-1, with D possibly matching TRBD1 (6 bases). This CDR3 has 16 amino acids. V lost 4 bases to trimming and J lost 1 base, with 13 bases between them. Per the germline V gene, CDR1 is KGHDR and CDR2 is SFDVKD. CDR3 coding DNA: TGTGCCACCAGTGAGACAGGAGTACTATCCTACAATGAGCAGTTCTTC. This translates into CATSETGVLSYNEQFF.

The J gene is TRBJ1-4, the V gene TRBV5-1; perhaps TRBD1 as D (6 bases). Germline CDR1 is SGHRS and CDR2 is YFSETQ. This CDR3 contains 13 residues. V lost 0 bases, J lost 14 bases, and 14 bases lay in between. The CDR3 nucleotides read TGCGCCAGCAGCTTGGCCGTTGGGGGCCTGCTGTTTTTT. Its translation: CASSLAVGGLLFF.

This clone was seen a few times. The rearrangement links TRBV7-9 to TRBJ1-5; 11 nucleotides align to TRBD1. The CDR3 runs to 18 residues. The V segment lost 5 bases and the J segment 0 bases; nucleotides outside the gene matches: 9. CDR1 and CDR2 from the germline V gene are SEHNR and FQNEAQ (reference sequence). Here the CDR3 DNA reads TGTGCCAGCAGCAGATCGGGACAGGGGGGATATAGCAATCAGCCCCAGCATTTT. It is translated as CASSRSGQGGYSNQPQHF.

This chain connects TRBV7-9 to TRBJ1-2; TRBD1 aligns across 8 bases. J lost 0 bases, V lost 5 bases, and 5 bases had no gene match. The CDR3 loop spans 15 amino acids. Germline CDR1 SEHNR, CDR2 FQNEAQ (reference sequence). DNA of the CDR3: TGTGCCAGCAGCCCGGGGACAGGTCCTAACTATGGCTACACCTTC. Translated: CASSPGTGPNYGYTF.